This T cell receptor beta chain was recovered during a study of blood T cells in healthy people across ages. Whole-study findings and limits: Observed TCR beta diversity per million T cells went down as age went up. This fall followed a roughly linear course with age.

Using a J-beta primer mix together with a sample-barcoded 5' primer, a second PCR was run for about 6 to 11 cycles. TCRdb reanalysed the 5' RACE reads using MiXCR and keeps one entry per CDR3 protein. The sample has some 1.5 million distinct CDR3 sequences; under 30% are singletons. They isolated at least 6 million PBMCs from each sample. A minimum of 6 micrograms of total RNA was extracted per sample. The CDR3 covers 15 residues. Germline V gives CDR1 DFQATT, CDR2 SNEGSKA (reference sequence). V gave up 1 base and J gave up 7 bases, with 20 bases separating them. This clonotype was detected many times. Its antigen is as yet unknown.

Sequenced input: blood. The receptor was isolated from a woman in her twenties or thirties in good health. This chain uses TRBV20-1 with TRBJ2-7, with a tentative D call TRBD2 (6 bases). DNA for the CDR3: TGCAGTGCTAGAGCCTCCCGCGGGCGGGACTGGGAGCAGTACTTC. Its protein product is CSARASRGRDWEQYF.